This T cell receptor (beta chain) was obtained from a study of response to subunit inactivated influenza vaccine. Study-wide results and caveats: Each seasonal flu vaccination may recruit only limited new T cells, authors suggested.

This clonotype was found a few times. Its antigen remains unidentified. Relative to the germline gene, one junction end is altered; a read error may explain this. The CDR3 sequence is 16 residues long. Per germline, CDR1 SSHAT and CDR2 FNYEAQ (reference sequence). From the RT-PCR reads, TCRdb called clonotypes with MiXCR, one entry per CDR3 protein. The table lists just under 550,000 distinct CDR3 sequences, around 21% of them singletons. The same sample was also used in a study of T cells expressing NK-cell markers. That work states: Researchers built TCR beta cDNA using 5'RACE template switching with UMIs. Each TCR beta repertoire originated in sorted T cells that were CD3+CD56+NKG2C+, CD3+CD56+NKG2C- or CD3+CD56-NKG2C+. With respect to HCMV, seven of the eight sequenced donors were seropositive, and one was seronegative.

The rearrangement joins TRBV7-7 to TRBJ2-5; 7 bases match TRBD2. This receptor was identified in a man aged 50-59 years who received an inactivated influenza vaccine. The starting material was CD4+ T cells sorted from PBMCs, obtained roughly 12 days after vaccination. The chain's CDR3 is CASSLAPSGIQETQYF. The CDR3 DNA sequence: TGTGCTAGCAGCTTAGCTCCTAGCGGTATACAAGAGACCCAGTACTTC.